This TCR beta chain is from a study of T cell responses to AZD1222 COVID-19 vaccine. Sequenced by immunoSEQ multiplex PCR; TCRdb stores in-frame clones only, minus some. Of tens of thousands of clones in the sample, about 90% were seen once. A word on this clone: As yet, its antigen is unknown.

Study-level findings and limits: Dominant CD4 TCR responses targeted spike regions 160-218 and 743-854. Donor demographics were predominantly white British with a female majority; clonal diversity may be underestimated. Baseline seropositivity characterized only a handful of AZD1222 recipients.

The ends were cut back, 3 bases at V and 8 bases at J, with 10 bases in the middle. CDR1 and CDR2 (germline): SGHAT, FQDESV (reference sequence). The length of the CDR3 is 12 residues. The sample in question was peripheral blood, obtained on day 0 of MenACWY control vaccination. The source is an adult in good health. The chain has TRBV11-1 and TRBJ1-2; D is possibly TRBD1 (5 bases). The CDR3 DNA follows: TGTGCCAGCAGCTTGAGGGGTCGCGGCTACACCTTC. Its translation: CASSLRGRGYTF.